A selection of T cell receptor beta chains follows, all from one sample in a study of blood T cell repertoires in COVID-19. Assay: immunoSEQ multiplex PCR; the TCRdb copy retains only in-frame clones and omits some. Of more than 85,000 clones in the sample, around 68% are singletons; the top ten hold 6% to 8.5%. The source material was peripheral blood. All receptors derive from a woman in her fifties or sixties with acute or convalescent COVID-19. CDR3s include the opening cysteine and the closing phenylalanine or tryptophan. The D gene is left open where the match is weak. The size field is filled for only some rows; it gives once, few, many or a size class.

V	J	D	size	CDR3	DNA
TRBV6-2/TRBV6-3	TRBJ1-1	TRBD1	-	CASSYAGTGGAFF	TGTGCCAGCAGTTACGCCGGGACAGGGGGAGCTTTCTTT
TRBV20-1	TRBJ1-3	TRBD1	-	CSASRGNTGGIYF	TGCAGTGCTAGTCGGGGAAATACAGGGGGAATATATTTT
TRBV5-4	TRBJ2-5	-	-	CASSSGTYQETQYF	TGTGCCAGCAGCTCCGGGACATACCAAGAGACCCAGTACTTC
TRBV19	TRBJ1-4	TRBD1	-	CASNVRGPTNEKLFF	TGTGCCAGTAACGTCAGGGGGCCAACTAATGAAAAACTGTTTTTT
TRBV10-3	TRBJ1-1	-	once	CAISGTYSGLKNTEAFF	TGTGCCATCAGTGGTACCTACTCGGGACTCAAGAACACTGAAGCTTTCTTT
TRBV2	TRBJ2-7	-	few	CASSEATSGTSYEQYF	TGTGCCAGCAGTGAAGCCACGTCGGGGACAAGCTACGAGCAGTACTTC
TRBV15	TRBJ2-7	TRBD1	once	CATSRDRGPYEQYF	TGTGCCACCAGCAGGGACAGGGGCCCCTACGAGCAGTACTTC
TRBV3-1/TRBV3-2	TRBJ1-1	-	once	CASSQGGAPRAFF	TGTGCCAGCAGCCAAGGAGGCGCCCCGCGGGCTTTCTTT
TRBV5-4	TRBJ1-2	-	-	CASSLVRGANYGYTF	TGTGCCAGCAGCTTGGTACGGGGAGCTAACTATGGCTACACCTTC
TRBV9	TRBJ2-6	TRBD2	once	CASSAGLAGGSGANVLTF	TGTGCCAGCAGCGCGGGACTAGCGGGGGGATCTGGGGCCAACGTCCTGACTTTC
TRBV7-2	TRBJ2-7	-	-	CASSYKSLYEQYF	TGTGCCAGCAGCTACAAATCCTTGTACGAGCAGTACTTC
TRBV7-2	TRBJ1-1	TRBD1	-	CASSPRTGGIGTEAFF	TGTGCCAGCAGCCCGAGGACAGGGGGCATTGGGACTGAAGCTTTCTTT
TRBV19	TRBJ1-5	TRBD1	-	CASGSQGVSNQPQHF	TGTGCCAGTGGGTCCCAGGGGGTTAGCAATCAGCCCCAGCATTTT
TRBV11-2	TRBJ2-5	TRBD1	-	CASSLVAGGETQYF	TGTGCCAGCAGCTTAGTGGCAGGGGGTGAGACCCAGTACTTC
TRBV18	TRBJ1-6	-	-	CASSPLETGNSPLHF	TGTGCCAGCTCACCTCTGGAGACGGGGAACTCACCCCTCCACTTT
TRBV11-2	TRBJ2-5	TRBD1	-	CASSFGQGQETQYF	TGTGCCAGCAGCTTTGGACAGGGGCAAGAGACCCAGTACTTC
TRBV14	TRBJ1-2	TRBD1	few	CASSPAGQGDYGYTF	TGTGCCAGCAGCCCGGCGGGACAGGGGGACTATGGCTACACCTTC
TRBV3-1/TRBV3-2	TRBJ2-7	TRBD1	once	CASSQETGAYYEQYF	TGTGCCAGCAGCCAAGAGACAGGGGCATACTACGAGCAGTACTTC
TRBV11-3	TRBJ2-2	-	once	CASSRTVTGELFF	TGTGCCAGCAGCCGCACAGTAACCGGGGAGCTGTTTTTT
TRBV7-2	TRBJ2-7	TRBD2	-	CASRPGGVYEQYF	TGTGCCAGCAGACCCGGGGGGGTCTACGAGCAGTACTTC
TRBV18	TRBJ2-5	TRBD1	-	CASSLRQGEAETQYF	TGTGCCAGCTCACTGCGACAGGGGGAGGCAGAGACCCAGTACTTC
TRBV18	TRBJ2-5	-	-	CASSPIQETQYF	TGTGCCAGCTCACCCATCCAAGAGACCCAGTACTTC
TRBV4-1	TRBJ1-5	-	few	CASSLGTLSNQPQHF	TGCGCCAGCAGTCTCGGGACACTAAGCAATCAGCCCCAGCATTTT
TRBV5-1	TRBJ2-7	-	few	CASSLPPAGQWSYEQYF	TGCGCCAGCAGCTTGCCCCCGGCGGGACAGTGGTCCTACGAGCAGTACTTC
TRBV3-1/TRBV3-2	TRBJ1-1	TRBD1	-	CASSQGQGSLAFF	TGTGCCAGCAGCCAGGGACAGGGAAGCCTTGCTTTCTTT
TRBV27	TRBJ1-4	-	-	CASSLFMRPTNEKLFF	TGTGCCAGCAGTTTATTCATGCGGCCAACTAATGAAAAACTGTTTTTT
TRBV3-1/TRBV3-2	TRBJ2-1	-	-	CASSQERSSYNEQFF	TGTGCCAGCAGCCAGGAGCGGAGCTCCTACAATGAGCAGTTCTTC
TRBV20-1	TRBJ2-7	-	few	CSANQGYEQYF	TGCAGTGCGAATCAGGGGTACGAGCAGTACTTC
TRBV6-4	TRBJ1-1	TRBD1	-	CASILPGQGLGVAEAFF	TGTGCCAGCATTTTGCCGGGACAGGGGTTGGGGGTTGCTGAAGCTTTCTTT
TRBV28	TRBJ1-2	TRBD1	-	CAILRPWGQGYGYTF	TGTGCCATCCTCCGGCCCTGGGGACAGGGCTATGGCTACACCTTC
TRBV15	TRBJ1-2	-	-	CATRGRGPNYGYTF	TGTGCCACCAGAGGTAGAGGCCCTAACTATGGCTACACCTTC
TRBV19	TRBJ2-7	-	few	CASSWGSGAEQYF	TGTGCCAGTAGTTGGGGTTCAGGGGCCGAGCAGTACTTC
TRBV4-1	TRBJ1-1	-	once	CASSQTPTMNTEAFF	TGCGCCAGCAGCCAAACCCCGACAATGAACACTGAAGCTTTCTTT
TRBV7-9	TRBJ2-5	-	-	CASSSLPTGKETQYF	TGTGCCAGCAGCTCCCTCCCAACAGGGAAAGAGACCCAGTACTTC
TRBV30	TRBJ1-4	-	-	CAWSVQAGDEKLFF	TGTGCCTGGAGTGTCCAGGCGGGGGATGAAAAACTGTTTTTT
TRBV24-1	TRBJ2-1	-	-	CATSGAGITLSYNEQFF	TGTGCCACCAGTGGTGCGGGAATAACCCTCTCCTACAATGAGCAGTTCTTC
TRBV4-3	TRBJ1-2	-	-	CASSQDRAGDYGYTF	TGCGCCAGCAGCCAAGATAGGGCAGGGGACTATGGCTACACCTTC
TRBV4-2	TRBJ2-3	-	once	CASSQRVSTDTQYF	TGTGCCAGCAGCCAACGCGTTAGCACAGATACGCAGTATTTT
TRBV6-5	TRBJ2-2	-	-	CASSYRVWNTGELFF	TGTGCCAGCAGTTATCGTGTCTGGAACACCGGGGAGCTGTTTTTT
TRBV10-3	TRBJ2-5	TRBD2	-	CAISERGAGSQETQYF	TGTGCCATCAGTGAAAGAGGAGCGGGGAGCCAAGAGACCCAGTACTTC
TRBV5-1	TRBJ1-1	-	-	CASRSPGGRGGTEAFF	TGCGCCAGCAGATCTCCGGGAGGGAGAGGAGGCACTGAAGCTTTCTTT
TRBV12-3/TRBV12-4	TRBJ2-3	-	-	CASSNPGTDTQYF	TGTGCCAGCAGCAACCCGGGGACAGATACGCAGTATTTT
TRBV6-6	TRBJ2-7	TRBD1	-	CASSYPGQGNYEQYF	TGTGCCAGCAGTTACCCGGGACAGGGGAACTACGAGCAGTACTTC
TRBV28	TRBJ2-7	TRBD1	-	CASRGTGVYEQYF	TGTGCCAGCAGGGGGACAGGGGTTTACGAGCAGTACTTC
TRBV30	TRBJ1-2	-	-	CAWNLGVDYGYTF	TGTGCCTGGAACTTAGGGGTGGACTATGGCTACACCTTC
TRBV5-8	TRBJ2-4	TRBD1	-	CASSRGQGNIQYF	TGTGCCAGCAGCCGCGGACAGGGGAACATTCAGTACTTC
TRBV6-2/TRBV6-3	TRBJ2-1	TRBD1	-	CASSSQDRRTLKFF	TGTGCCAGCAGTTCACAGGACAGGAGAACCCTCAAGTTCTTC
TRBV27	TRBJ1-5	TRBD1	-	CASSLLSGQGSNQPQHF	TGTGCCAGCAGTTTATTGTCCGGACAGGGAAGCAATCAGCCCCAGCATTTT
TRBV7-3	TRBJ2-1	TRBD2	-	CASSLEASGHNEQFF	TGTGCCAGCAGCTTAGAGGCTAGCGGTCACAATGAGCAGTTCTTC
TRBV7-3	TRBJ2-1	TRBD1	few	CASSTGTGNEQFF	TGTGCCAGCAGCACAGGGACAGGGAATGAGCAGTTCTTC
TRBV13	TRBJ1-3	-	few	CASSLGGVMLSGNTIYF	TGTGCCAGCAGCTTAGGGGGAGTCATGCTCTCTGGAAACACCATATATTTT
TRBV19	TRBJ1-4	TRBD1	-	CASSMGQGNEKLFF	TGTGCCAGTAGTATGGGACAGGGGAATGAAAAACTGTTTTTT
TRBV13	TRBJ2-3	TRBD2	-	CASSSGLAGRGDTQYF	TGTGCCAGCAGCTCGGGACTAGCGGGGCGGGGAGATACGCAGTATTTT
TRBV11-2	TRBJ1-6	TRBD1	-	CASSLGDRGSEPLHF	TGTGCCAGCAGCTTGGGGGACAGGGGGTCTGAACCCCTCCACTTT
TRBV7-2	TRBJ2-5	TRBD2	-	CASSSPTSGGAGGKTQYF	TGTGCCAGCAGCTCCCCAACTAGCGGGGGGGCGGGTGGAAAGACCCAGTACTTC
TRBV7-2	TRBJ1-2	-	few	CASSSNPGNGYTF	TGTGCCAGCAGCTCAAACCCAGGGAATGGCTACACCTTC
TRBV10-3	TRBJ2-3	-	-	CAIKAGLSTDTQYF	TGTGCCATCAAGGCGGGTCTTAGCACAGATACGCAGTATTTT
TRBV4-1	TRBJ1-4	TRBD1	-	CASSQDYWQGARANEKLFF	TGCGCCAGCAGCCAAGATTATTGGCAGGGGGCTCGGGCTAATGAAAAACTGTTTTTT
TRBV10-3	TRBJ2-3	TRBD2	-	CAISETRTSGVTDTQYF	TGTGCCATCAGTGAGACGAGGACTAGCGGGGTCACAGATACGCAGTATTTT